The TCR beta chain described here comes from a study of blood T cells in healthy people across ages. Study at large: Capture by template switching was about one barcoded beta molecule per two T cells.

Aged roughly 6 to 90, donors were systemically healthy Caucasians from Russia. Sample-barcoded 5' priming and a J-beta primer mix drove a second PCR of about 6 to 12 cycles. Each CDR3 protein is one row after TCRdb ran MiXCR on the 5' RACE reads. The sample includes about 1.4 million distinct CDR3 sequences, around 55% of them seen just once. To note about this clonotype: Antigen unknown.

V lost 8 bases and J lost 1; bases outside the gene matches: 4. The length of the CDR3 is 14 residues. The V gene's germline CDR1 is SGHVS and CDR2 FQNEAQ. Study results and limitations: Percentage of naive T cells showed a strong correlation with TCR beta diversity. Among long-lived donors, naive CD4+ cells were more numerous and diversity higher than in aged donors.

The sequence was obtained from a man between 18 and 29 years old in good health. The chain combines TRBV7-8 with TRBJ2-2; 7 bases map to TRBD1. The sample comprised blood. The CDR3 is CASPGQMNTGELFF. In nucleotides, the CDR3 is TGTGCCAGCCCGGGACAGATGAACACCGGGGAGCTGTTTTTT.